These 9 T cell receptor beta chains share one sample of origin, sequenced in a study of T cells in Graves' hyperthyroidism and ophthalmopathy. Researchers took RNA transcripts and amplified the TCR beta CDR3 regions from them. Initially, a first-round RT-PCR of the TCR CDR3 employed the HTBI primer set. TCRdb passed the multiplex PCR reads through MiXCR, listing each CDR3 protein once. The data contain about 290,000 distinct CDR3 sequences, more than 10% of them seen just once; the ten biggest clones take up about 8%. The specimen sequenced was blood. These receptors were collected from a woman aged 25 to 39 with Graves' hyperthyroidism that later progressed to Graves' ophthalmopathy.

This clonotype was counted at least ten times. V is TRBV30 and J is TRBJ1-5; 12 bases fit TRBD1. V lost 3 bases to trimming and J lost 7 bases; unmatched junction nucleotides: 1. Germline-derived CDR1 and CDR2 are GTSNPN and SVGIG (reference sequence). The CDR3 has 13 amino acids. This CDR3 reads CAWSGTGGQPQHF. The CDR3 DNA sequence: TGTGCCTGGAGCGGGACAGGGGGCCAGCCCCAGCATTTT.

This clonotype appeared many times. V usage is TRBV12-3 or TRBV12-4 and J usage is TRBJ2-7; perhaps TRBD1 as D (5 bases). The CDR3 loop spans 15 amino acids. The V end was cut by 3 bases, the J end by 2 bases, with 14 bases between. The CDR3: CASSFAPDITYEQYF. CDR3 coding DNA: TGTGCCAGCAGTTTTGCCCCGGACATAACCTACGAGCAGTACTTC.

In its sample, this clonotype was seen many times. This chain connects TRBV12-3 or TRBV12-4 to TRBJ2-1; 8 bases are a match to TRBD2. The CDR3 has 15 residues. J gave up 0 bases and V 3 bases, and 1 base lay outside the gene matches. CDR3 sequence (DNA): TGTGCCAGCAGTTTCGGGAGGGGCTCCTACAATGAGCAGTTCTTC. This translates into CASSFGRGSYNEQFF.

This clonotype was observed many times. The gene calls are TRBV4-3 and TRBJ2-7; D unresolved. This CDR3 region has 15 residues. V dropped 3 bases and J dropped 4 bases, with 16 bases sitting between them. Germline CDR1 LGHNA, CDR2 YSLEER. In nucleotides, the CDR3 is TGCGCCAGCAGCCACCGGTCAGAAGGGTCGTACGAGCAGTACTTC. Residues: CASSHRSEGSYEQYF.

The genes are TRBV15 and TRBJ2-3; 8 nucleotides agree with TRBD2. Germline V gives CDR1 LNHNV, CDR2 YYDKDF (reference sequence). The length of the CDR3 is 16 residues. V was pared by 2 bases and J by 0 bases, with 4 bases of the junction left unmatched. CDR3: CATSRSGLASTDTQYF. In nucleotides, the CDR3 is TGTGCCACCAGCAGAAGCGGACTAGCTAGCACAGATACGCAGTATTTT.

Ten or more counts support this clonotype. V is TRBV12-3 or TRBV12-4 and J is TRBJ1-5; TRBD1 is a possible D gene (6 bases). CDR3 length: 13 residues. V lost 5 bases to trimming and J lost 11 bases, with 16 bases between them. The DNA for the CDR3 is TGTGCCAGCAGTCCAGGGGCCCTGTGGTCCCAGCATTTT. Its translation: CASSPGALWSQHF.

This chain links TRBV20-1 with TRBJ2-1; tentatively, D is TRBD1 or TRBD2 (5 bases each). Germline V CDR1 and CDR2: DFQATT, SNEGSKA (reference sequence). The V end lost 5 bases, the J end lost 7 bases, and 18 bases lay between the germline ends. CDR3 length: 14 amino acids. The CDR3 sequence is CSADAGATGNEQFF. The CDR3 DNA sequence: TGCAGTGCTGACGCCGGGGCCACGGGGAATGAGCAGTTCTTC.

This clonotype was observed many times. The chain uses TRBV3-1 and TRBJ2-3; tentatively, D is TRBD1 (6 bases). With 2 bases removed from V and 0 bases from J, the gap between germline ends came to 9 bases. This CDR3 region has 15 residues. Germline CDR1 LGHDT, CDR2 YNNKEL (reference sequence). Written as DNA, the CDR3 is TGTGCCAGCAGCCAACTGACAGGCAGCACAGATACGCAGTATTTT. Its translation is CASSQLTGSTDTQYF.

This clonotype occurred many times. The rearrangement uses TRBV7-2 and TRBJ2-3, with D perhaps assigned TRBD1 or TRBD2 (6 bases each). The germline V and J ends were trimmed by 4 bases and 5 bases, with 19 bases remaining between them. CDR3 length: 16 residues. Per the germline V gene, CDR1 is SGHTA and CDR2 is FQGNSA. DNA of the CDR3: TGTGCCAGCAGCTCTCAGGGGACTGGGGCCAAAGATACGCAGTATTTT. Translating it yields CASSSQGTGAKDTQYF.